This record looks at one TCR beta chain sequence and its context. The sample originates from a study of blood T cell repertoires in COVID-19. For the study at large: The origin of the acute and convalescent COVID-19 samples was the United States, Italy and Spain. Sources were T cells, B-cell-depleted T cells, or PBMCs; the material itself was cDNA or gDNA.

Original data processing: Reference gene primer amplification in the assay estimated nucleated cell counts. Assay: immunoSEQ multiplex PCR; the TCRdb copy retains only in-frame clones and omits some. The V and J calls and clone size were taken over from that table, and D and trimming were inferred from the DNA. The table records 55,000 to 75,000 clones, roughly 80% of them present only once. The material sequenced was peripheral blood. The sequence was obtained from a man between 65 and 85 years old who had recovered from COVID-19.

The CDR3 spells CASSLGSGEAFF. The DNA of the CDR3 is TGCGCCAGCAGCTTGGGGAGCGGGGAAGCTTTCTTT. J is TRBJ1-1 and V is TRBV5-1; D call uncertain. Germline-derived CDR1 and CDR2 are SGHRS and YFSETQ. The CDR3 is made up of 12 amino acids. Trimming took 0 bases from V and 8 from J, leaving 8 bases between them. The whole variable domain, filled in from reference TRBV5-1 and TRBJ1-1, reads KAGVTQTPRYLIKTRGQQVTLSCSPISGHRSVSWYQQTPGQGLQFLFEYFSETQRNKGNFPGRFSGRQFSNSRSEMNVSTLELGDSALYLCASSLGSGEAFFGQGTRLTVV.